A single sample is the source of the 32 T cell receptor beta chains below, sequenced in a study of T cell responses to AZD1222 COVID-19 vaccine. Here immunoSEQ multiplex PCR was the method, and the copy in TCRdb shows in-frame clones only, minus some. The sample has fewer than 110,000 clones; about 90% are singletons. The sequencing used peripheral blood, collected 28 days after the second AZD1222 dose. The source of these receptors is an adult who received the AZD1222 COVID-19 vaccine.

This sequence joins TRBV19 and TRBJ1-3; D is unresolved. Germline CDR1 LNHDA, CDR2 SQIVND (reference sequence). CDR3 length: 14 residues. The V end was cut by 3 bases, the J end by 0 bases, with 6 bases between. CDR3 residues: CASSIEDSGNTIYF. The DNA of the CDR3 is TGTGCCAGTAGTATTGAGGACTCTGGAAACACCATATATTTT.

The chain joins TRBV5-4 to TRBJ1-2; TRBD1 agrees at 10 bases. The CDR3 is 14 amino acids. From germline, CDR1 is SGHNT and CDR2 YYREEE (reference sequence). V gave up 4 bases and J gave up 8 bases; unmatched junction bases: 8. CDR3 nucleotide sequence: TGTGCCAGCAGCGATCCCGGGACAGGGGACGGCTACACCTTC. This gives the protein CASSDPGTGDGYTF.

The chain has TRBV29-1 and TRBJ1-5; D not resolved. The CDR3 consists of 13 residues. CDR1 SQVTM and CDR2 ANQGSEA come from the germline V gene. The V end was cut by 5 bases, the J end by 1 base, with 9 bases between. CDR3 in amino acids: CSVRATSNQPQHF. The CDR3 DNA follows: TGCAGCGTTAGGGCAACCAGCAATCAGCCCCAGCATTTT.

The chain couples TRBV21-1 to TRBJ2-3; TRBD1 is the table's D call, not checked against the DNA. TRBV21-1 represents a pseudogene. There are 15 residues in the CDR3. The CDR3 is CASTRALGGADTQYF. DNA for the CDR3: TGTGCCAGCACCAGGGCCCTTGGGGGCGCAGATACGCAGTATTTT.

The chain links TRBV3-1 (or the pseudogene TRBV3-2) to TRBJ1-2, with no clear D. The CDR3 consists of 14 residues. Germline CDR1 LGHDT, CDR2 YNNKEL (reference sequence). Trimming took off 1 base at V and 2 bases at J, with 8 bases between the two ends. The CDR3 region has the DNA TGTGCCAGCAGCCAAGCGGTGGGGAACTATGGCTACACCTTC. Translating it yields CASSQAVGNYGYTF.

The chain uses TRBV12-3 or TRBV12-4 and TRBJ2-3; TRBD2 is a possible D gene (6 bases). The CDR3 is 13 amino acids. V lost 1 base to trimming and J lost 8 bases, with 10 bases between them. This CDR3 reads CASSLGGRRTQYF. As DNA, the CDR3 is TGTGCCAGCAGTTTAGGGGGGAGGCGTACGCAGTATTTT.

This sequence joins TRBV19 and TRBJ2-7; the D is unclear. The CDR3 spans 14 residues. Looked up from germline, CDR1 is LNHDA and CDR2 is SQIVND (reference sequence). V gave up 3 bases and J gave up 2 bases, with 11 bases separating them. This CDR3 is CASSISLRAYEQYF. In nucleotides, the CDR3 is TGTGCCAGTAGTATTTCCCTCCGGGCCTACGAGCAGTACTTC.

The chain carries TRBV11-2 and TRBJ2-7; 10 bases align to TRBD2. Trimming cost V 5 bases and J 3 bases; bases outside gene matches: 7. The CDR3 length is 15 residues. Germline V lookup: CDR1 SGHAT, CDR2 FQNNGV. CDR3 protein: CASSTVAGGNYEQYF. CDR3 in DNA: TGTGCCAGCAGCACCGTAGCGGGAGGAAACTACGAGCAGTACTTC.

This chain links TRBV7-2 with TRBJ1-2, with D tentatively TRBD1 (6 bases). Germline CDR1 is SGHTA and CDR2 is FQGNSA. V lost 4 bases to trimming and J lost 5 bases, with 14 bases between them. The length of the CDR3 is 14 residues. The CDR3 coding sequence is TGTGCCAGCAGCTCCTACCGGACAGCGTATGGCTACACCTTC. Its protein is CASSSYRTAYGYTF.

The chain carries TRBV6-5 and TRBJ1-4; 7 bases align to TRBD1. The CDR3 extends over 15 amino acids. V shed 5 bases, J shed 4 bases, and the junction held 7 bases outside the gene matches. CDR1 is MNHEY and CDR2 is SVGAGI in the germline V gene. CDR3 DNA sequence: TGTGCCAGCAGTCGGAGGGGGCTTGGTAATGAAAAACTGTTTTTT. This gives the protein CASSRRGLGNEKLFF.

This rearrangement joins TRBV7-8 to TRBJ1-1, with D possibly matching TRBD1 (5 bases). The germline V and J ends were trimmed by 1 base and 4 bases, with 13 bases remaining between them. CDR1 and CDR2 from the germline V gene are SGHVS and FQNEAQ. CDR3 length equals 15 residues. The CDR3 nucleotides are TGTGCCAGCAGCTTAGGGGTAGGGGCGAGCACTGAAGCTTTCTTT. Protein: CASSLGVGASTEAFF. The complete variable domain, with remaining parts taken from reference TRBV7-8 and TRBJ1-1, reads GAGVSQSPRYKVAKRGQDVALRCDPISGHVSLFWYQQALGQGPEFLTYFQNEAQLDKSGLPSDRFFAERPEGSVSTLKIQRTQQEDSAVYLCASSLGVGASTEAFFGQGTRLTVV.

The chain carries TRBV6-1 and TRBJ2-7, with D possibly matching TRBD1 (5 bases). The CDR3 is made up of 17 amino acids. CDR1 MNHNS and CDR2 SASEGT come from the germline V gene. The V end lost 2 bases, the J end lost 1 base, and 18 bases lay between the germline ends. The CDR3 sequence is CASSEMGRPQLSYEQYF. In nucleotides, the CDR3 is TGTGCCAGCAGTGAAATGGGGCGCCCACAACTTTCCTACGAGCAGTACTTC.

J is TRBJ1-4 and V is TRBV5-5; unclear D gene. The CDR3 length is 14 residues. V was pared by 3 bases and J by 6 bases, with 12 bases between. The V gene's germline CDR1 is SGHKS and CDR2 YYEKEE (reference sequence). CDR3 DNA: TGTGCCAGCAGCTCCTGGGAGCCAGATGAAAAACTGTTTTTT. Encoded protein: CASSSWEPDEKLFF. Supplemented by reference TRBV5-5 and TRBJ1-4, the full variable domain reads DAGVTQSPTHLIKTRGQQVTLRCSPISGHKSVSWYQQVLGQGPQFIFQYYEKEERGRGNFPDRFSARQFPNYSSELNVNALLLGDSALYLCASSSWEPDEKLFFGSGTQLSVL.

V usage is TRBV9 and J usage is TRBJ1-1; D is unclear. The CDR3 contains 16 residues. Per germline, CDR1 SGDLS and CDR2 YYNGEE. With 5 bases removed from V and 0 bases from J, the gap between germline ends came to 17 bases. Here the CDR3 DNA reads TGTGCCAGCAGGTCCGTCGGGAGAACCATGAACACTGAAGCTTTCTTT. Translation gives CASRSVGRTMNTEAFF.

The chain links TRBV28 to TRBJ1-2, with 11 positions matching TRBD1. V gave up 5 bases and J gave up 4 bases; unmatched junction bases: 3. The CDR3 sequence is 14 residues long. Looked up from germline, CDR1 is MDHEN and CDR2 is SYDVKM. CDR3 sequence: CASSTGQGAYGYTF. The CDR3 bases are TGTGCCAGCAGTACTGGACAGGGGGCCTATGGCTACACCTTC.

This chain links TRBV6-2 or TRBV6-3 with TRBJ2-2; 15 nucleotides match TRBD2. The ends lost 4 bases at V and 4 bases at J; junction bases unmatched: 4. Germline CDR1 is MNHEY and CDR2 is SVGEGT. The CDR3 extends over 17 amino acids. CDR3 nucleotides: TGTGCCAGCAGTTGGGGACTAGCGGGGGGAGGCACCGGGGAGCTGTTTTTT. Protein sequence: CASSWGLAGGGTGELFF.

The V gene is TRBV9, the J gene TRBJ2-2; 7 bases are shared with TRBD2. This CDR3 has 14 amino acids. Losses at the gene ends were 7 bases for V and 5 bases for J; bases not matched to a gene: 8. Germline V lookup: CDR1 SGDLS, CDR2 YYNGEE. As DNA, the CDR3 is TGTGCCAGCGGAGCGCGGGAGTTGACCGGGGAGCTGTTTTTT. Translation gives CASGARELTGELFF. Full variable domain (missing parts from reference TRBV9 and TRBJ2-2): DSGVTQTPKHLITATGQRVTLRCSPRSGDLSVYWYQQSLDQGLQFLIQYYNGEERAKGNILERFSAQQFPDLHSELNLSSLELGDSALYFCASGARELTGELFFGEGSRLTVL.

The rearrangement links TRBV9 to TRBJ1-4, with 7 bases matching TRBD1. Germline CDR1 is SGDLS and CDR2 is YYNGEE. V was pared by 4 bases and J by 8 bases, with 8 bases of the junction left unmatched. CDR3 length: 14 amino acids. The CDR3 protein is CASSPTGQVEKLFF. DNA of the CDR3: TGTGCCAGCAGCCCGACAGGGCAGGTCGAAAAACTGTTTTTT.

The chain recombines TRBV7-9 with TRBJ2-1; 7 bases align to TRBD2. Germline V CDR1 and CDR2: SEHNR, FQNEAQ (reference sequence). V trimming: 3 bases; J trimming: 8 bases; junction bases outside the gene matches: 4. CDR3 length: 13 amino acids. The DNA for the CDR3 is TGTGCCAGCAGCTTCGGACTAGAAGATGAGCAGTTCTTC. Translation: CASSFGLEDEQFF. Variable domain in full (rest from reference TRBV7-9 and TRBJ2-1): DTGVSQNPRHKITKRGQNVTFRCDPISEHNRLYWYRQTLGQGPEFLTYFQNEAQLEKSRLLSDRFSAERPKGSFSTLEIQRTEQGDSAMYLCASSFGLEDEQFFGPGTRLTVL.

The genes are TRBV5-5 and TRBJ2-1; 7 positions match TRBD1. The trim removed 3 bases at V and 6 bases at J, leaving 6 bases unmatched. This CDR3 comprises 14 residues. The V gene's germline CDR1 is SGHKS and CDR2 YYEKEE (reference sequence). The CDR3 here is CASSSTGIPNEQFF. The CDR3 DNA sequence: TGTGCCAGCAGCTCGACAGGGATCCCCAATGAGCAGTTCTTC.

The chain uses TRBV27 and TRBJ2-7, with D perhaps matching TRBD2 (5 bases). V lost 5 bases and J 1 base, leaving 9 bases between the germline ends. The germline CDR1 and CDR2 sequences are MNHEY and SMNVEV (reference sequence). The CDR3 spans 13 residues. Written as DNA, the CDR3 is TGTGCCAGCAGTAGCTCGGGGTCCTACGAGCAGTACTTC. Its protein is CASSSSGSYEQYF.

This clone has only one observation. CDR3: CATSAPWVEGTSGRKELAKNIQYF. Here the CDR3 DNA reads TGTGCCACCAGTGCCCCATGGGTGGAGGGGACTAGCGGGAGAAAAGAATTAGCCAAAAACATTCAGTACTTC. This sequence joins TRBV24-1 and TRBJ2-4; 14 bases match TRBD2. CDR1 and CDR2 (germline): KGHDR, SFDVKD. With V trimmed by 5 bases and J by 0 bases, 23 bases remained unmatched. The length of the CDR3 is 24 residues.

This sequence joins TRBV2 and TRBJ1-6, with 7 bases that match TRBD1. CDR1 SNHLY and CDR2 FYNNEI come from the germline V gene. CDR3 length equals 17 residues. J was trimmed by 6 bases and V by 5 bases; bases with no gene match: 13. CDR3 coding DNA: TGTGCCAGCAGTCCTAACAGGGGTGGGGGGGGTAATTCACCCCTCCACTTT. Protein: CASSPNRGGGGNSPLHF.

The rearrangement links TRBV5-1 to TRBJ2-7; D is possibly TRBD1 (6 bases). With 6 bases removed from V and 2 bases from J, the gap between germline ends came to 9 bases. Germline loops: CDR1 SGHRS, CDR2 YFSETQ. The CDR3 consists of 12 residues. The CDR3 nucleotides are TGCGCCAGCAAACAGGGAGCCTACGAGCAGTACTTC. This codes for CASKQGAYEQYF.

The chain employs TRBV6-2 or TRBV6-3 and TRBJ2-1; TRBD2 aligns across 10 bases. This CDR3 contains 18 residues. Trimming cost V 0 bases and J 7 bases; bases outside gene matches: 12. The germline V gene encodes CDR1 MNHEY and CDR2 SVGEGT. The CDR3 region is CASSYSMVLAGTKNEQFF. CDR3 bases: TGTGCCAGCAGTTACTCGATGGTACTAGCGGGAACTAAAAATGAGCAGTTCTTC.

J is TRBJ1-2 and V is TRBV28; 7 nucleotides match TRBD1. This CDR3 spans 16 amino acids. CDR1 and CDR2 (germline): MDHEN, SYDVKM. With 2 bases clipped from V and 0 bases from J, the junction kept 6 bases outside the gene matches. This chain's CDR3 is CASSLTGTVPNYGYTF. The DNA for the CDR3 is TGTGCCAGCAGTTTAACCGGGACAGTACCTAACTATGGCTACACCTTC.

The gene calls are TRBV10-3 and TRBJ2-1, with 11 bases aligning to TRBD1. The germline gives CDR1 ENHRY, CDR2 SYGVKD. This CDR3 comprises 14 residues. The trim removed 4 bases at V and 7 bases at J, leaving 3 bases unmatched. This CDR3 is CAISVGQGVNEQFF. The CDR3 nucleotides are TGTGCCATCAGTGTGGGACAGGGGGTGAATGAGCAGTTCTTC.

V and J are TRBV7-2 and TRBJ2-2; 9 bases fit TRBD1. Germline loops: CDR1 SGHTA, CDR2 FQGNSA. V lost 4 bases and J lost 9; bases outside the gene matches: 6. CDR3 length equals 14 residues. CDR3 DNA sequence: TGTGCCAGCAGCTCTGACAGGGGGGCCAGGGAGCTGTTTTTT. Translation gives CASSSDRGARELFF.

The chain combines TRBV6-1 with TRBJ2-2; no firm D call. The germline V and J ends were trimmed by 3 bases and 6 bases, with 14 bases remaining between them. CDR1 MNHNS and CDR2 SASEGT come from the germline V gene. The CDR3 contains 15 residues. The CDR3 sequence: CASSDGAPGPGELFF. In DNA, the CDR3 is TGTGCCAGCAGTGACGGTGCTCCCGGTCCCGGGGAGCTGTTTTTT.

The chain links TRBV11-2 to TRBJ2-3; perhaps TRBD1 as D (6 bases). V was clipped by 1 base and J by 5 bases, with 13 bases between them. The CDR3 is 15 residues long. CDR1 and CDR2 from the germline V gene are SGHAT and FQNNGV. The CDR3 protein is CASSLVSGVVDTQYF. The CDR3 DNA reads as TGTGCCAGCAGCTTAGTATCAGGGGTGGTAGATACGCAGTATTTT.

The V gene is TRBV2, the J gene TRBJ2-7; either TRBD1 or TRBD2 may fit D (5 bases each). CDR1 and CDR2 from the germline V gene are SNHLY and FYNNEI. V was trimmed by 7 bases and J by 9 bases, leaving 16 bases between them. This CDR3 has 12 amino acids. The CDR3 DNA follows: TGTGCCAGCACATTGGGGGTTACGATGCAGTACTTC. It yields the protein CASTLGVTMQYF.

The chain recombines TRBV19 with TRBJ1-4, with D possibly TRBD1 on 6 matching bases. Germline CDR1 and CDR2: LNHDA and SQIVND (reference sequence). The CDR3 loop spans 16 amino acids. V lost 1 base and J 4 bases, leaving 13 bases between the germline ends. The CDR3, as DNA: TGTGCCAGTAGTATAGGAGGACAGCGACTTAATGAAAAACTGTTTTTT. Residues: CASSIGGQRLNEKLFF.